One sample yielded the 13 T cell receptor beta chains listed below, sequenced in a study of somatic mutations in cytotoxic T cells in rheumatoid arthritis. Clones were sequenced by immunoSEQ multiplex PCR, and TCRdb holds only the in-frame ones, with some missing. The sample lists some 30,000 clones, approximately 86% occurring once. The sample consisted of CD8+ T cells sorted from blood. The receptors originated from an adult with rheumatoid arthritis.

The rearrangement joins TRBV10-3 to TRBJ2-6; D possibly corresponds to TRBD2 (6 bases). V was clipped by 7 bases and J by 2 bases, with 15 bases between them. In germline, CDR1 is ENHRY, CDR2 SYGVKD. CDR3 length equals 16 residues. CDR3: CAINSGPEAGANVLTF. CDR3 DNA: TGTGCCATCAATAGCGGTCCAGAGGCTGGGGCCAACGTCCTGACTTTC.

The chain has TRBV20-1 and TRBJ1-1; 7 bases match TRBD1. The V gene end was trimmed by 3 bases and the J gene end by 6 bases; junction bases not matched to a gene: 1. The CDR3 contains 11 residues. From germline, CDR1 is DFQATT and CDR2 SNEGSKA (reference sequence). In DNA form, the CDR3 reads TGCAGTGCTAGGGGACAGCCTGAAGCTTTCTTT. Encoded protein: CSARGQPEAFF.

J is TRBJ2-2 and V is TRBV7-8; possibly TRBD1 for D (6 bases). This CDR3 has 14 amino acids. Trimming shortened V by 4 bases and J by 8 bases, and 14 bases separated the two germline ends. The germline gives CDR1 SGHVS, CDR2 FQNEAQ. CDR3 in amino acids: CASSWLTGLGELFF. The CDR3 region has the DNA TGTGCCAGCAGCTGGTTGACAGGTCTTGGGGAGCTGTTTTTT.

The gene calls are TRBV27 and TRBJ1-3; TRBD1 aligns across 8 bases. Per the germline V gene, CDR1 is MNHEY and CDR2 is SMNVEV (reference sequence). The V and J ends lost 6 bases and 3 bases, in that order; junction bases with no gene match: 10. This CDR3 is 16 amino acids long. The CDR3 protein is CASSPSTGAFGNTIYF. For the CDR3, the DNA is TGTGCCAGCAGCCCTTCGACAGGGGCGTTTGGAAACACCATATATTTT.

The V and J genes are TRBV6-6 and TRBJ2-1, with 7 bases aligning to TRBD2. The CDR3 totals 16 residues. The germline gives CDR1 MNHNY, CDR2 SVGAGI (reference sequence). J gave up 4 bases and V 3 bases, and 9 bases lay outside the gene matches. The CDR3 DNA sequence: TGTGCCAGCAGTTATGTAGTGGGAGGGATTTACAATGAGCAGTTCTTC. Protein sequence: CASSYVVGGIYNEQFF.

This clone was detected only once. V usage is TRBV30 and J usage is TRBJ2-7; no clear D gene. The CDR3 contains 11 residues. Trimming left V 2 bases short and J 3 bases short, with 5 bases between. Per germline, CDR1 GTSNPN and CDR2 SVGIG (reference sequence). The CDR3 DNA sequence: TGTGCCTGGAGTTCGGTCTACGAGCAGTACTTC. Translation gives CAWSSVYEQYF.

The chain couples TRBV5-5 to TRBJ1-1; D is ambiguous. CDR3 size: 15 residues. V gave up 0 bases and J gave up 0 bases, with 9 bases separating them. CDR1 and CDR2 from the germline V gene are SGHKS and YYEKEE (reference sequence). The CDR3 bases are TGTGCCAGCAGCTTGGTACAGCTCATGAACACTGAAGCTTTCTTT. Translating gives CASSLVQLMNTEAFF.

V and J are TRBV9 and TRBJ2-3; 9 bases map to TRBD2. CDR1 is SGDLS and CDR2 is YYNGEE in the germline V gene. With 0 bases clipped from V and 4 bases from J, the junction kept 12 bases outside the gene matches. This CDR3 spans 18 amino acids. The CDR3 sequence: CASSVESSVAGESDTQYF. CDR3 in DNA: TGTGCCAGCAGCGTAGAATCGTCAGTAGCGGGAGAATCAGATACGCAGTATTTT.

The V and J genes are TRBV11-3 and TRBJ2-3; TRBD1 agrees at 9 bases. The CDR3 sequence is 17 residues long. Germline V gives CDR1 SGHNT, CDR2 YENEEA. V lost 4 bases and J lost 5; bases outside the gene matches: 13. CDR3 protein: CASSSPDDGDREDTQYF. DNA of the CDR3: TGTGCCAGCAGCTCTCCAGATGACGGGGACAGGGAAGATACGCAGTATTTT. The variable domain in full, completed from reference TRBV11-3 and TRBJ2-3, reads EAGVVQSPRYKIIEKKQPVAFWCNPISGHNTLYWYLQNLGQGPELLIRYENEEAVDDSQLPKDRFSAERLKGVDSTLKIQPAELGDSAVYLCASSSPDDGDREDTQYFGPGTRLTVL.

V usage is TRBV28 and J usage is TRBJ2-3; D not resolved. The ends were cut back, 4 bases at V and 0 bases at J, with 11 bases in the middle. There are 15 residues in the CDR3. Germline V gene sequence: CDR1 MDHEN, CDR2 SYDVKM. The CDR3 region is CASSSGTSSTDTQYF. CDR3 bases: TGTGCCAGCAGTTCCGGAACGTCTAGCACAGATACGCAGTATTTT.

CDR3 coding DNA: TGTGCCAGCAGTCGACATAGGGAGGTAGTAAACACTGAAGCTTTCTTT. This codes for CASSRHREVVNTEAFF. This sequence joins TRBV27 and TRBJ1-1, with D uncertain. With 5 bases removed from V and 2 bases from J, the gap between germline ends came to 18 bases. The germline V gene encodes CDR1 MNHEY and CDR2 SMNVEV (reference sequence). The CDR3 extends over 16 amino acids.

The gene calls are TRBV4-1 and TRBJ2-1, with 12 bases aligning to TRBD2. The CDR3 loop spans 18 amino acids. Unmatched junction bases numbered 9, after V lost 0 bases and J lost 6 bases. Germline V gene lookup returns CDR1 MGHRA and CDR2 YSYEKL. As DNA, the CDR3 is TGCGCCAGCAGCCAAGACGTGCTAGCGGGAGGGCCTGTCAATGAGCAGTTCTTC. It translates to CASSQDVLAGGPVNEQFF.

This chain links TRBV30 with TRBJ2-1, with D perhaps matching TRBD1 (6 bases). Germline CDR1 GTSNPN, CDR2 SVGIG (reference sequence). This CDR3 spans 13 amino acids. Trimming left V 7 bases short and J 3 bases short, with 13 bases between. CDR3 sequence (DNA): TGTGCCTCACACCGGGACAACTACAATGAGCAGTTCTTC. The encoded protein is CASHRDNYNEQFF.